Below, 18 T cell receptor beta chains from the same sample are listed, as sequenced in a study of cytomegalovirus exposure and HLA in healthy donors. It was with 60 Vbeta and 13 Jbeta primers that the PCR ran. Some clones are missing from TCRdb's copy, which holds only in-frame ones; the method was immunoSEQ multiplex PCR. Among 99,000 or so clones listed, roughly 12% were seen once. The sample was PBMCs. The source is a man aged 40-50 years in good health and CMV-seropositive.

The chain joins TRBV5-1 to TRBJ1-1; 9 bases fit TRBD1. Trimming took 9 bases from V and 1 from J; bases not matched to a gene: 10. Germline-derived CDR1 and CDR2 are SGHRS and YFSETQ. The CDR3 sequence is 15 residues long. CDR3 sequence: CATRKPGQGNTEAFF. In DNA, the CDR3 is TGCGCCACCAGAAAACCGGGACAGGGGAACACTGAAGCTTTCTTT.

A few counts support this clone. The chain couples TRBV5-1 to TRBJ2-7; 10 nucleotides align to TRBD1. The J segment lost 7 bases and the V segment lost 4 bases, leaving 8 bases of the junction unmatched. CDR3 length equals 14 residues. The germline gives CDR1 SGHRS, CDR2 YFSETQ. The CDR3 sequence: CASSRGTGAREQYF. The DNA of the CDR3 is TGCGCCAGCAGCCGCGGGACAGGGGCGCGGGAGCAGTACTTC. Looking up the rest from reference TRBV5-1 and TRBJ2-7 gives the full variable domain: KAGVTQTPRYLIKTRGQQVTLSCSPISGHRSVSWYQQTPGQGLQFLFEYFSETQRNKGNFPGRFSGRQFSNSRSEMNVSTLELGDSALYLCASSRGTGAREQYFGPGTRLTVT.

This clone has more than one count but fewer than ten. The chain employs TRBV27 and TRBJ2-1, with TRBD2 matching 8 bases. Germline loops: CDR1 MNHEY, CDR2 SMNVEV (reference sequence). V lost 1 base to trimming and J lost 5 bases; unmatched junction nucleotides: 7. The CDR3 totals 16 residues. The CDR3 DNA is TGTGCCAGCAGTTTATTTCCGGGAGGGAACAACAATGAGCAGTTCTTC. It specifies CASSLFPGGNNNEQFF.

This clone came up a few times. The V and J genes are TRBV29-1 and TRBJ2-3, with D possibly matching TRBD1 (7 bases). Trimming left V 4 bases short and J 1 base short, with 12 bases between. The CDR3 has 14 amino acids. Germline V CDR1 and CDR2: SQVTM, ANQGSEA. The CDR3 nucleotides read TGCAGCGTTGCGGGCAGGGGGGGCACAGATACGCAGTATTTT. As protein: CSVAGRGGTDTQYF.

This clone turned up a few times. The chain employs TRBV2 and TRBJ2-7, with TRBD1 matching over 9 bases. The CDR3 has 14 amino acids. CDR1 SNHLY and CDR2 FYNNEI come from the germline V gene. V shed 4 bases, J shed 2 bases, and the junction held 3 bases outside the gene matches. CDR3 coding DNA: TGTGCCAGCAGTGCGGGACAGGGCACCTACGAGCAGTACTTC. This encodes CASSAGQGTYEQYF.

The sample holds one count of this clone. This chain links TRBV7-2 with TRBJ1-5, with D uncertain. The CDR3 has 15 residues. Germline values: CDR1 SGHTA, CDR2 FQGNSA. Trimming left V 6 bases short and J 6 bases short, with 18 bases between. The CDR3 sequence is CASRPSVGSGQPQHF. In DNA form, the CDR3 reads TGTGCCAGCAGGCCATCGGTAGGGAGCGGTCAGCCCCAGCATTTT.

The CDR3 sequence is CASSLDQGSYNEQFF. The CDR3 nucleotides read TGTGCCAGCAGCCTTGATCAGGGCTCCTACAATGAGCAGTTCTTC. The J gene is TRBJ2-1, the V gene TRBV6-4; a weak D match, TRBD1 (5 bases). The ends were cut back, 6 bases at V and 0 bases at J, with 12 bases in the middle. In germline, CDR1 is MRHNA, CDR2 SNTAGT. The CDR3 sequence is 15 residues long.

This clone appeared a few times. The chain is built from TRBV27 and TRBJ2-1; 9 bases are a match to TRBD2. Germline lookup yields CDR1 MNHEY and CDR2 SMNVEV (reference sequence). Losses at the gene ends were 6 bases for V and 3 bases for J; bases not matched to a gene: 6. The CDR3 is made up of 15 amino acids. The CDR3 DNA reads TGTGCCAGCAGAGCCGGGACTAGCTACTACAATGAGCAGTTCTTC. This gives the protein CASRAGTSYYNEQFF.

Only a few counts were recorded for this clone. This chain's CDR3 is CASSNRDRGFNIQYF. CDR3 sequence (DNA): TGTGCCAGCAGCAATAGGGACAGGGGGTTTAACATTCAGTACTTC. This chain links TRBV11-2 with TRBJ2-4; 11 nucleotides align to TRBD1. Losses at the gene ends were 5 bases for V and 7 bases for J; bases not matched to a gene: 7. Germline assignment: CDR1 SGHAT and CDR2 FQNNGV. This CDR3 has 15 amino acids.

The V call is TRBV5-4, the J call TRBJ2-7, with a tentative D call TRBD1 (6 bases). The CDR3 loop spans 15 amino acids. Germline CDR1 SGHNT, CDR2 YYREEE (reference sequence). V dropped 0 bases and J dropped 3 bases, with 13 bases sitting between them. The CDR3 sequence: CASSLEAGVYYEQYF. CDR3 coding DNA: TGTGCCAGCAGCTTGGAGGCAGGGGTCTACTACGAGCAGTACTTC.

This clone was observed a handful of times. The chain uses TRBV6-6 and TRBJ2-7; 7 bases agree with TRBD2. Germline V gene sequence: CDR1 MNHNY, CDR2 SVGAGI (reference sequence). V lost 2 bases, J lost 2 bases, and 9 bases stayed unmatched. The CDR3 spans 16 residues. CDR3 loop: CASSYLASGNTYEQYF. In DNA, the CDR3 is TGTGCCAGCAGTTACCTGGCTAGCGGAAATACCTACGAGCAGTACTTC.

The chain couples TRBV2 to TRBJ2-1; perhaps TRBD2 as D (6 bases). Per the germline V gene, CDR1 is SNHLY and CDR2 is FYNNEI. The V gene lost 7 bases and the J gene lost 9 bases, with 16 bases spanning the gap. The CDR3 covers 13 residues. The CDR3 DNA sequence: TGTGCCAGCAATATCCGAGGGGAGGCTGAGCAGTTCTTC. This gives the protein CASNIRGEAEQFF. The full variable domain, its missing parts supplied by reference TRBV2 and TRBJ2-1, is EPEVTQTPSHQVTQMGQEVILRCVPISNHLYFYWYRQILGQKVEFLVSFYNNEISEKSEIFDDQFSVERPDGSNFTLKIRSTKLEDSAMYFCASNIRGEAEQFFGPGTRLTVL.

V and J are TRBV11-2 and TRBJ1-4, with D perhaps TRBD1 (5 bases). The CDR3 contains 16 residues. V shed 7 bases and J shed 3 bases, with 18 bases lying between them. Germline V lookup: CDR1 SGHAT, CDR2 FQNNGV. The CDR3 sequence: CASKPLVGRANEKLFF. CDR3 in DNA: TGTGCCAGCAAGCCCCTGGTGGGCAGGGCTAATGAAAAACTGTTTTTT.

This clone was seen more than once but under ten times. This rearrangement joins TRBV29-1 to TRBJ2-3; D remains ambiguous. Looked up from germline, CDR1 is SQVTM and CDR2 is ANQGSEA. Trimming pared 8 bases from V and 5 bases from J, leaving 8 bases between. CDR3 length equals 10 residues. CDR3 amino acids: CSLSVDTQYF. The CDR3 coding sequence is TGCAGCTTATCGGTAGATACGCAGTATTTT.

Written as DNA, the CDR3 is TGTGCCAGCAGCTTTACAGGGGCCTACACTGAAGCTTTCTTT. Protein: CASSFTGAYTEAFF. The rearrangement links TRBV7-2 to TRBJ1-1, with 7 bases identical to TRBD1. There are 14 residues in the CDR3. The germline V gene has CDR1 SGHTA and CDR2 FQGNSA. After removal of 3 bases from V and 3 bases from J, the junction contained 4 bases not matched to a gene.

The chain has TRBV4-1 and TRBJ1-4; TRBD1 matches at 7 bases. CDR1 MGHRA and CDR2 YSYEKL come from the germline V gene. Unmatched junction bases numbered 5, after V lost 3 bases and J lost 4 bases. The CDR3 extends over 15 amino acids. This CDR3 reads CASSQERQGNEKLFF. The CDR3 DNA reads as TGCGCCAGCAGCCAGGAACGACAGGGTAATGAAAAACTGTTTTTT.

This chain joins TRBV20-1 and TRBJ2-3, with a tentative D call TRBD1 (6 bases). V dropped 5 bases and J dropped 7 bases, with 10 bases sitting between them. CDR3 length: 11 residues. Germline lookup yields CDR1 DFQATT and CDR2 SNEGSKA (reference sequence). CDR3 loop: CSALQGNTQYF. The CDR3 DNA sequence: TGCAGTGCTTTACAGGGTAATACGCAGTATTTT.

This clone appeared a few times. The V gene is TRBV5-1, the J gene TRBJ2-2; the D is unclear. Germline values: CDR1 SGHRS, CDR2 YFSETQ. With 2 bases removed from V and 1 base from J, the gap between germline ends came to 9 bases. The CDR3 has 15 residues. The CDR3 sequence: CASSLLSGNTGELFF. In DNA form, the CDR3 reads TGCGCCAGCAGCTTATTATCGGGGAACACCGGGGAGCTGTTTTTT.